The clone carrying this T cell receptor (beta chain) appeared many times. The data were taken from a study of CDR3 diversity in severe acne. One entry per CDR3 protein results from TCRdb running MiXCR on the PCR reads. The repertoire holds about 85,000 distinct CDR3 sequences, with 45% to 50% as singletons. Germline CDR1 reads MGHRA; CDR2 reads YSYEKL. CDR3 size: 15 residues. The V and J ends lost 6 bases and 6 bases, in that order; junction bases with no gene match: 7. The source material was blood. The TCR was taken from a male donor in good health, serving as a control. This chain joins TRBV4-1 and TRBJ2-5; TRBD2 matches at 13 bases. The CDR3: CASRATSGRIQTQYF. In DNA, the CDR3 is TGCGCCAGCAGGGCGACTAGCGGGAGGATCCAGACCCAGTACTTC.